The clone carrying this T cell receptor (beta chain) has at least ten counts. The antigen is unknown. The DNA ends 3 residues before the CDR3 does, and the rest of the CDR3 is filled in from the germline J gene. This specimen belongs to a study of T cell clonality in common variable immunodeficiency. Overall study findings and caveats: What drives increased CVID clonality needs T cell subpopulation sequencing. TCRbeta clonality was increased in CVID versus healthy controls. Fewer TCRbeta clones were shared among CVID subjects than controls. Repertoire-complication correlations in CVID were limited by patient heterogeneity.

Libraries were prepared by immunoSEQ multiplex PCR; TCRdb keeps only in-frame clonotypes and omits some of them. This sample carries under 45,000 clones, none of them present only once. CDR3 length equals 14 residues. V was shortened by 0 bases and J by 4 bases, with 10 bases between the two germline ends. Germline V gene lookup returns CDR1 LNHDA and CDR2 SQIVND (reference sequence). This receptor was taken from a person aged 18 to 69 in good health. The sample was peripheral blood mononuclear cells. This sequence joins TRBV19 and TRBJ2-7; perhaps D is TRBD1 or TRBD2 (5 bases each). The CDR3 bases that were read are TGTGCCAGTAGTATAGATCCGAGGGGTTACGAG. This codes for CASSIDPRGYE. The CDR3 as a whole reads CASSIDPRGYEQYF.